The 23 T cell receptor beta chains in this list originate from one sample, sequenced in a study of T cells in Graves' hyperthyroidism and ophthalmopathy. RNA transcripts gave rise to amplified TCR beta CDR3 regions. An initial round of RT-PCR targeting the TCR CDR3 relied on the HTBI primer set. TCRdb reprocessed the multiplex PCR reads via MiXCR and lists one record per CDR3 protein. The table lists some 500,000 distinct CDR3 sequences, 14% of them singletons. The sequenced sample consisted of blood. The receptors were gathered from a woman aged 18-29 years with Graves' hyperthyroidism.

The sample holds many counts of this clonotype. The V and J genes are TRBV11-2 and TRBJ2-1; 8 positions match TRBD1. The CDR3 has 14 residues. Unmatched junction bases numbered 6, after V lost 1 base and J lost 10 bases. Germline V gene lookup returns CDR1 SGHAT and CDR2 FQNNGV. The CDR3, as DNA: TGTGCCAGCAGCTTAGGGACAGGGTTCGAGGAGCAGTTCTTC. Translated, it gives CASSLGTGFEEQFF.

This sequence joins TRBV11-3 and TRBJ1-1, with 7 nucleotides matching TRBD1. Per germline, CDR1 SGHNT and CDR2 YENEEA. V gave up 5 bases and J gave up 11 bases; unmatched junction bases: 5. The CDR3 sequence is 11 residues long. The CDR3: CASSRDSLAFF. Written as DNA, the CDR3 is TGTGCCAGCAGCCGGGACAGCCTGGCTTTCTTT.

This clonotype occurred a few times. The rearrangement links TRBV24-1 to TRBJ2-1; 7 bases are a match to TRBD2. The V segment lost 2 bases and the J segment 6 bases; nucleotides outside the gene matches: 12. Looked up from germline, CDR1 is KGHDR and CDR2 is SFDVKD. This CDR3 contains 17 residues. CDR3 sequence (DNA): TGTGCCACCAGTGATTCCCCAGGGCGGGAGAACGTCAATGAGCAGTTCTTC. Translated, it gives CATSDSPGRENVNEQFF.

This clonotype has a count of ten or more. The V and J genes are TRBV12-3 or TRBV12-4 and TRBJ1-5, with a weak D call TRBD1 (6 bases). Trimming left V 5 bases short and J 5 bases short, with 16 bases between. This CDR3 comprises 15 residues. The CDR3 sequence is CASSPSGGHHQPQHF. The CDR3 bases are TGTGCCAGCAGTCCTTCGGGGGGCCACCATCAGCCCCAGCATTTT.

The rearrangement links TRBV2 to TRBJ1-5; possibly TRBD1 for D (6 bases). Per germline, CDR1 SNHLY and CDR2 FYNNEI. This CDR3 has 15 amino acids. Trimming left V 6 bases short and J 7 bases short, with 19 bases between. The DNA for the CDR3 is TGTGCCAGCAGGGAGACCACAGGGTCTCACCAGCCCCAGCATTTT. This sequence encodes CASRETTGSHQPQHF.

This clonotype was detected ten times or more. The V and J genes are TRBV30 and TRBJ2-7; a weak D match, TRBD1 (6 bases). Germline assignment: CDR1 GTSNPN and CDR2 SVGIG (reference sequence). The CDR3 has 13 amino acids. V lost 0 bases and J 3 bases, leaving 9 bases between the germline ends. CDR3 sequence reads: CAWSVSDSYEQYF. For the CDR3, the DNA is TGTGCCTGGAGTGTCTCGGACAGCTACGAGCAGTACTTC.

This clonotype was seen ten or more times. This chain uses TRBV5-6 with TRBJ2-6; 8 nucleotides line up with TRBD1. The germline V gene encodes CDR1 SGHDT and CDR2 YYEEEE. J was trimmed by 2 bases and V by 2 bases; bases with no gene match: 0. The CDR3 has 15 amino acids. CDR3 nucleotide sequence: TGTGCCAGCAGCTTACAGGGGGCTGGGGCCAACGTCCTGACTTTC. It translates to CASSLQGAGANVLTF.

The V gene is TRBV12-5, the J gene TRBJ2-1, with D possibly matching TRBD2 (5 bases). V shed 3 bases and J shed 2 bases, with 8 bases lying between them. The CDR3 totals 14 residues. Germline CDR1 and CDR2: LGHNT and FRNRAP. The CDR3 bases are TGTGCTAGTGGTTTCGGAGCGGCCTACAATGAGCAGTTCTTC. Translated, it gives CASGFGAAYNEQFF.

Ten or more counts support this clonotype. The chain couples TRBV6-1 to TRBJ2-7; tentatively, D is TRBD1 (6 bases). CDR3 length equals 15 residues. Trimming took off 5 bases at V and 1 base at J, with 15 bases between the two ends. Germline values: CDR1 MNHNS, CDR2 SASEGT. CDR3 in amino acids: CASSRRRGNSYEQYF. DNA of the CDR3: TGTGCCAGCAGTCGACGCAGGGGTAATTCCTACGAGCAGTACTTC.

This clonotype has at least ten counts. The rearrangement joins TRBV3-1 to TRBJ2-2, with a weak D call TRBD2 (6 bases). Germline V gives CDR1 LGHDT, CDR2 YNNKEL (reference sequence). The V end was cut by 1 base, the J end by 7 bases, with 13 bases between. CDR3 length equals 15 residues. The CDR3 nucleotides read TGTGCCAGCAGCCAAGTCCCCAAGGGAGGCGGGGAGCTGTTTTTT. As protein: CASSQVPKGGGELFF. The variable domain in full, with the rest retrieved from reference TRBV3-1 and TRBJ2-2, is DTAVSQTPKYLVTQMGNDKSIKCEQNLGHDTMYWYKQDSKKFLKIMFSYNNKELIINETVPNRFSPKSPDKAHLNLHINSLELGDSAVYFCASSQVPKGGGELFFGEGSRLTVL.

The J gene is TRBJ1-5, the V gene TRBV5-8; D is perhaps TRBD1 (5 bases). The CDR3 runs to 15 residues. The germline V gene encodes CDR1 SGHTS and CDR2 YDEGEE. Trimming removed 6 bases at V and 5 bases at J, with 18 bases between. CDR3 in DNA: TGTGCCAGCATCACCGATCACCAGGGCTATCAGCCCCAGCATTTT. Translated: CASITDHQGYQPQHF.

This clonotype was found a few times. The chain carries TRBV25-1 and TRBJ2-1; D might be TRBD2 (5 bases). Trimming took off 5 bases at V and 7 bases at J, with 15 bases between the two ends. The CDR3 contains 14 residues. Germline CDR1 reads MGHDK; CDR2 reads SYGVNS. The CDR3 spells CASSTLGSRNEQFF. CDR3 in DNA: TGTGCCAGCAGTACACTAGGGTCCAGGAATGAGCAGTTCTTC.

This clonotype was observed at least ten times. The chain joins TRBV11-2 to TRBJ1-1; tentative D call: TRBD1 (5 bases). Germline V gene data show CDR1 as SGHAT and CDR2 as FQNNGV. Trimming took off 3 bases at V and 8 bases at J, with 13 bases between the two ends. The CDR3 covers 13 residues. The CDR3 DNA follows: TGTGCCAGCAGCTTCAATCGACAGAGAGAAGCTTTCTTT. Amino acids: CASSFNRQREAFF.

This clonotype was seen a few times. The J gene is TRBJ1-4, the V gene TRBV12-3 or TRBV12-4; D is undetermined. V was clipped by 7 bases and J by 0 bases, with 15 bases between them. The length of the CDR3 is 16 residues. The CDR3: CASTPEVLSTNEKLFF. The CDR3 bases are TGTGCCAGCACCCCGGAAGTTCTGTCAACTAATGAAAAACTGTTTTTT.

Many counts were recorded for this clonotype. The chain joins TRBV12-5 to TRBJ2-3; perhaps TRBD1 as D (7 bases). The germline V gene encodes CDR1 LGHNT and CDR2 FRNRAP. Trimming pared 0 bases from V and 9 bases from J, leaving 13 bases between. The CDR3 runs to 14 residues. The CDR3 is CASGLVEQGRTQYF. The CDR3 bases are TGTGCTAGTGGTTTGGTAGAACAGGGGAGGACGCAGTATTTT.

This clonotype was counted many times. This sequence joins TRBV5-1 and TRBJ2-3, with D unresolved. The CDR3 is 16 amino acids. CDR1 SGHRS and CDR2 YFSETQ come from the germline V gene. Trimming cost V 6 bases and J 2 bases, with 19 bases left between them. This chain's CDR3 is CASTLGFGLTTDTQYF. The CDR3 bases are TGCGCCAGCACCCTCGGGTTTGGTTTGACCACAGATACGCAGTATTTT.

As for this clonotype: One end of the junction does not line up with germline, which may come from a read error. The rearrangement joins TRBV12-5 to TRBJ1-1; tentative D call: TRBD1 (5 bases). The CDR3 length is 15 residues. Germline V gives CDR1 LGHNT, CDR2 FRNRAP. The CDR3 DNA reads TGTGCTAGTGGCCCGATAGGGACCATGAACACTGAAGCTCTCTTT. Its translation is CASGPIGTMNTEALF.

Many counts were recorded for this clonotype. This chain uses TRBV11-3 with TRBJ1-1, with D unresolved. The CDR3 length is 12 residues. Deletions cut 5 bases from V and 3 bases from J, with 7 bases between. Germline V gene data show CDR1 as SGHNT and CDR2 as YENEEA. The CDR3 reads CASSPLHTEAFF. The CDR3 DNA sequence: TGTGCCAGCAGCCCGTTGCACACTGAAGCTTTCTTT.

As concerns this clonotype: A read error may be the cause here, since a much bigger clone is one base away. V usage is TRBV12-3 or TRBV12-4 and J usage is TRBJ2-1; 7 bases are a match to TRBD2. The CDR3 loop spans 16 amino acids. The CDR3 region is CASSLRGTSEYSEQFF. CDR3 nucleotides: TGTGCCAGCAGTTTGCGGGGCACTAGCGAGTACAGTGAGCAGTTCTTC.

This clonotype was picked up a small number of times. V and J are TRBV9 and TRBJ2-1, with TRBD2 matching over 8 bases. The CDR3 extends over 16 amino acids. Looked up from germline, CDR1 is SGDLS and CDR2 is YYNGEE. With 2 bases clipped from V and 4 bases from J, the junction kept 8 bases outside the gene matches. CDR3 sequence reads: CASSVGLAGRYNEQFF. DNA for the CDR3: TGTGCCAGCAGCGTTGGCCTAGCGGGCCGTTACAATGAGCAGTTCTTC.

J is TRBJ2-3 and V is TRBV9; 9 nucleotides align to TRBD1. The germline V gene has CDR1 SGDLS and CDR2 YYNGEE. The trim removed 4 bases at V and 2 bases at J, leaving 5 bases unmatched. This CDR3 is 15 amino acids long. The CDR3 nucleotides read TGTGCCAGCAGCCCAGGACAGGGGACCACAGATACGCAGTATTTT. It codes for CASSPGQGTTDTQYF.

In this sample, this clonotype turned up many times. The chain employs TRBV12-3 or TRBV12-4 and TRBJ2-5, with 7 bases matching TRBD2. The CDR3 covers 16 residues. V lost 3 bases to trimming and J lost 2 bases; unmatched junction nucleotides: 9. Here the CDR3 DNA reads TGTGCCAGCAGTTTTTACCCACTAGCGTCTCAAGAGACCCAGTACTTC. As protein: CASSFYPLASQETQYF.

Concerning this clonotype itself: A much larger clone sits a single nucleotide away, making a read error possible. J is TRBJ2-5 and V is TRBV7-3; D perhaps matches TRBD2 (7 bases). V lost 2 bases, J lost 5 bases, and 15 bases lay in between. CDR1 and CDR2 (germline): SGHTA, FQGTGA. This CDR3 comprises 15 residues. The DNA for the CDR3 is TGTGCCAGCAGCTTATGGCACAGGGAGGGGGAGACCCAGTACTTC. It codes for CASSLWHREGETQYF.